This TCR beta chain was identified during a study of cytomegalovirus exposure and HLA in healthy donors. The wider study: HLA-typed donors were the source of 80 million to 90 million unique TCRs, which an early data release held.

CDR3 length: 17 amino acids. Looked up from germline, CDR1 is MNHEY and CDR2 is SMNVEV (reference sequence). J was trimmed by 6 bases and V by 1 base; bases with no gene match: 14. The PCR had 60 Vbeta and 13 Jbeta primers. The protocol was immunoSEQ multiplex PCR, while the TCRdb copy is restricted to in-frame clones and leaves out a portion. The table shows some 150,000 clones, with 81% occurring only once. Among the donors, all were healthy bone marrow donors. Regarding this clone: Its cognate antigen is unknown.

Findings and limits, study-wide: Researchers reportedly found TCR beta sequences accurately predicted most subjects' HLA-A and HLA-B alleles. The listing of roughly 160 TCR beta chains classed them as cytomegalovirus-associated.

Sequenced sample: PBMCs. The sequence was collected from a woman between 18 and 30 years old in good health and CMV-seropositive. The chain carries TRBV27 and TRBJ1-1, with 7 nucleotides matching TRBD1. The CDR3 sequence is CASSLWGLGTVSPEAFF. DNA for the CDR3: TGTGCCAGCAGTTTATGGGGACTCGGGACAGTTTCTCCTGAAGCTTTCTTT.